Described below is a single T cell receptor (beta chain) sequence and its context. Its target is not known. The data were obtained in a study of STAT3 mutations in large granular lymphocyte leukemia. Notes on the study in general: Every T-cell large granular lymphocyte leukemia patient had at least one immunodominant TCR beta clonotype. After therapy, about 30% of the 18 patients switched clonotypes, all new clones STAT3 wild type.

Repertoires were generated with immunoSEQ multiplex PCR, while TCRdb's copy carries only in-frame clones and drops some. The repertoire holds about 16,000 clones, roughly four fifths seen once, with 6.5% to 9.5% in the top ten. The CDR3 totals 14 residues. After removal of 4 bases from V and 3 bases from J, the junction contained 6 bases not matched to a gene. Germline lookup yields CDR1 SGHRS and CDR2 YFSETQ. The receptor was derived from a man aged 45-65 years with T-cell large granular lymphocyte leukemia. Some clones in this sample may be carry-over from other donors' samples. The rearrangement links TRBV5-1 to TRBJ2-7; 8 nucleotides match TRBD1. Sequenced material: peripheral blood mononuclear cells. This CDR3 reads CASSPPDRGYEQYF. In nucleotides, the CDR3 is TGCGCCAGCAGCCCCCCCGACAGGGGCTACGAGCAGTACTTC.